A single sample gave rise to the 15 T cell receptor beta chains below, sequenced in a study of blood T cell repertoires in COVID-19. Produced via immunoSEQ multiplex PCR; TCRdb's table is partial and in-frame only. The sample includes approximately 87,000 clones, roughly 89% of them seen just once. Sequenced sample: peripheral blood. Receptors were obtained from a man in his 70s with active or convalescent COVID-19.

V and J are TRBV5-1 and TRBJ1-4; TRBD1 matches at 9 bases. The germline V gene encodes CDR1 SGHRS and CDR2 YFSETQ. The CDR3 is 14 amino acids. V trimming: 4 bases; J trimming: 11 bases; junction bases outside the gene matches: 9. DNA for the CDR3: TGCGCCAGCAGCCCTGGGACAGGGCCTGACAAACTGTTTTTT. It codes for CASSPGTGPDKLFF.

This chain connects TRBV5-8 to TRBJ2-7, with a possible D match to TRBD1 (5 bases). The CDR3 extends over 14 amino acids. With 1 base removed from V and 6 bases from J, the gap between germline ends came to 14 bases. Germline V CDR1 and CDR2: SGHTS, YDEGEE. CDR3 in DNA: TGTGCCAGCAGCTTGCTACAGGCAGTAACCGAGCAGTACTTC. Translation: CASSLLQAVTEQYF. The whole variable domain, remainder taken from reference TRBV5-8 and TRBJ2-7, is EAGVTQSPTHLIKTRGQQATLRCSPISGHTSVYWYQQALGLGLQFLLWYDEGEERNRGNFPPRFSGRQFPNYSSELNVNALELEDSALYLCASSLLQAVTEQYFGPGTRLTVT.

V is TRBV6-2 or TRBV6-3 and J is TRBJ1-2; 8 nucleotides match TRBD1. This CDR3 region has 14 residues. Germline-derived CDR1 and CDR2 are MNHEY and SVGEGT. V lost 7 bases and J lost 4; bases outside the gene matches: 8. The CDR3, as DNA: TGTGCCAGCAACCCCTCAGGGGGCGGCTATGGCTACACCTTC. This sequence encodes CASNPSGGGYGYTF.

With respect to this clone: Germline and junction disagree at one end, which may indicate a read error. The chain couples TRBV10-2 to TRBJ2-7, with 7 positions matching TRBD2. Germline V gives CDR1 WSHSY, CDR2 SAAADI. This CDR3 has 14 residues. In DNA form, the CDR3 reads TGCGCCAGCAGTGAAAACGGGAGGATCTACGGGCAGTACTTC. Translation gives CASSENGRIYGQYF.

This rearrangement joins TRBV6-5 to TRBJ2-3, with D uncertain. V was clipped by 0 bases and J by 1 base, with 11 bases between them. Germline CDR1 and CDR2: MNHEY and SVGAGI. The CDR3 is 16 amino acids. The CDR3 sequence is CASSYSWVTGTDTQYF. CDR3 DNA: TGTGCCAGCAGTTACTCCTGGGTCACAGGCACAGATACGCAGTATTTT.

The CDR3 DNA reads TGTGCCAGCAGTAGCAGGAACAAGGGACTAGCGGCCTTAATAGCCAAAAACATTCAGTACTTC. This encodes CASSSRNKGLAALIAKNIQYF. The chain employs TRBV6-2 or TRBV6-3 and TRBJ2-4; 11 positions match TRBD2. This CDR3 spans 21 amino acids. The junction had 18 bases not matched to a gene; V was cut back by 5 bases and J by 0 bases. Germline V gene data show CDR1 as MNHEY and CDR2 as SVGEGT.

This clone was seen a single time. This chain's CDR3 is CASSRGTGPSEAFF. The CDR3 coding sequence is TGTGCCAGCAGCCGGGGAACAGGGCCGTCTGAAGCTTTCTTT. The rearrangement joins TRBV3-1 (or the pseudogene TRBV3-2) to TRBJ1-1; a weak D match, TRBD1 (6 bases). The V end was cut by 4 bases, the J end by 6 bases, with 15 bases between. Per the germline V gene, CDR1 is LGHDT and CDR2 is YNNKEL (reference sequence). CDR3 length equals 14 residues.

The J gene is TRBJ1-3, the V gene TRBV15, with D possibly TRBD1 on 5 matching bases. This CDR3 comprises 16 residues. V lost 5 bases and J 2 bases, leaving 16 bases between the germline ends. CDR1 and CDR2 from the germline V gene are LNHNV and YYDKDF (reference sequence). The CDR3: CATSPRPGGAGNTIYF. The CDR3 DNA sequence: TGTGCCACCAGCCCCCGCCCCGGGGGGGCTGGAAACACCATATATTTT. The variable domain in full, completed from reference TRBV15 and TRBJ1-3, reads DAMVIQNPRYQVTQFGKPVTLSCSQTLNHNVMYWYQQKSSQAPKLLFHYYDKDFNNEADTPDNFQSRRPNTSFCFLDIRSPGLGDTAMYLCATSPRPGGAGNTIYFGEGSWLTVV.

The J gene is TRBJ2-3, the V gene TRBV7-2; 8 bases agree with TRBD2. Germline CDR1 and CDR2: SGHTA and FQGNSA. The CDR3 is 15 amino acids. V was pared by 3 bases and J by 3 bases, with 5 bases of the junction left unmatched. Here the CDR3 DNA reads TGTGCCAGCAGCTTCATTGGCGGGAGGACAGATACGCAGTATTTT. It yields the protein CASSFIGGRTDTQYF.

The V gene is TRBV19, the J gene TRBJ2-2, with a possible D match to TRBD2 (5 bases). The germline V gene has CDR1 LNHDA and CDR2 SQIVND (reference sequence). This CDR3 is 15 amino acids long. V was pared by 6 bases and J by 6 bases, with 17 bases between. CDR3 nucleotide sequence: TGTGCCAGTAGGTCGGAGGTTGGTTGGTCCGGGGAGCTGTTTTTT. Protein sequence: CASRSEVGWSGELFF.

This CDR3 is CSASRTGTGNTIYF. The CDR3 DNA sequence: TGCAGTGCTAGTCGGACAGGGACTGGAAACACCATATATTTT. This chain links TRBV20-1 with TRBJ1-3, with 8 bases identical to TRBD1. The CDR3 spans 14 residues. Per germline, CDR1 DFQATT and CDR2 SNEGSKA (reference sequence). V gave up 3 bases and J gave up 2 bases; unmatched junction bases: 3.

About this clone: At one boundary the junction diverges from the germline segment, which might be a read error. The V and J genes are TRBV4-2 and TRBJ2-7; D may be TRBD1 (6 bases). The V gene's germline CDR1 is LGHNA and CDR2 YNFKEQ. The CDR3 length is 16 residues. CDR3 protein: CASSQEVSWQGPPTNF. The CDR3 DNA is TGTGCCAGCAGCCAAGAAGTCTCTTGGCAGGGGCCACCTACGAACTTC.

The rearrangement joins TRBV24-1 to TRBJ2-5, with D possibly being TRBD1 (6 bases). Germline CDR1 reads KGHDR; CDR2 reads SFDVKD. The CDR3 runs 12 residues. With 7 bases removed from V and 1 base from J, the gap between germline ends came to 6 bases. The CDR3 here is CATRDSQETQYF. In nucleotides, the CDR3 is TGTGCCACCAGGGACAGCCAAGAGACCCAGTACTTC.

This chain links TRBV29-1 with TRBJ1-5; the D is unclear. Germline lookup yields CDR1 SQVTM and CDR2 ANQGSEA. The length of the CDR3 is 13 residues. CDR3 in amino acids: CPYFAVHNQPQHF. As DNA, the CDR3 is TGCCCCTACTTTGCCGTCCACAATCAGCCCCAGCATTTT.

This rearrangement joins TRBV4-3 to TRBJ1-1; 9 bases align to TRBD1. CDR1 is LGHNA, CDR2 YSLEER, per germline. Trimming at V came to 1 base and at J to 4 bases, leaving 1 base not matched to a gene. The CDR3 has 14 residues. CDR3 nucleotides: TGCGCCAGCAGCCAAGGGGACAGGGCCACTGAAGCTTTCTTT. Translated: CASSQGDRATEAFF.